This TCR beta chain was recorded in a study of T cell responses to AZD1222 COVID-19 vaccine. Study-wide background: Second-dose timings of about 4 or about 12 weeks were pooled. Study-level results: Mostly white British, mostly female donors; authors suggested clonal diversity may be underestimated. There were vaccine-associated CD4 TCRs across spike, dominant at 160-218 and 743-854.

Measured with immunoSEQ multiplex PCR; TCRdb has only the in-frame clones, and not every one. In the table there are about 97,000 clones, roughly 89% of which are singletons. V shed 0 bases and J 5 bases; nucleotides not matched to a gene: 3. CDR3 size: 15 residues. Germline V gene lookup returns CDR1 SGDLS and CDR2 YYNGEE. In its sample, this clone was seen once. Its antigen is as yet unknown. The receptor's source is an adult in good health. The V gene is TRBV9, the J gene TRBJ2-2, with 8 bases matching TRBD2. Source: peripheral blood, taken on day 0 of AZD1222 vaccination. CDR3 in DNA: TGTGCCAGCAGCGTAGTGGGGACTAGGACCGGGGAGCTGTTTTTT. It yields the protein CASSVVGTRTGELFF.